This T cell receptor beta chain was retrieved from a study of T cell responses to AZD1222 COVID-19 vaccine. Study observations and caveats: Spike-specific TCR breadth rose after two AZD1222 doses, and depth rose as well. Donors were chiefly white British, with a greater number of females, and clonal diversity was perhaps underestimated. Seropositive AZD1222 recipients at baseline numbered only five or six.

The length of the CDR3 is 14 residues. The V gene's germline CDR1 is SNHLY and CDR2 FYNNEI. V was pared by 1 base and J by 4 bases, with 3 bases of the junction left unmatched. Produced via immunoSEQ multiplex PCR; TCRdb's table is partial and in-frame only. This table has tens of thousands of clones, approximately 90% appearing once. As concerns this clone: The antigen remains undetermined.

Sequencing was performed on peripheral blood, taken on day 0 of MenACWY control vaccination. This clonotype was sampled from an adult in good health. The rearrangement links TRBV2 to TRBJ2-5, with 7 bases fitting TRBD1. CDR3 sequence reads: CASSEVGGVETQYF. DNA for the CDR3: TGTGCCAGCAGTGAAGTAGGGGGCGTAGAGACCCAGTACTTC.